This is a list of T cell receptor beta chains from one sample in a study of T cells in Graves' hyperthyroidism and ophthalmopathy. TCRdb re-analysed the multiplex PCR reads in MiXCR, keeping a single row per CDR3 protein. The top ten clones hold around 16% of a sample with approximately 710,000 distinct CDR3 sequences, around a sixth of them seen once. The specimen sequenced was blood. The origin of the receptors is a man aged 50-60 years with Graves' hyperthyroidism. CDR3s include the opening cysteine and the closing phenylalanine or tryptophan. The order of the fields is V gene, J gene, clone size, D gene, CDR3 DNA, CDR3 protein. D genes are given only for firm matches. For some rows the clone size is stated as once, few or many, or as a class when expanded; others skip it.

>TRBV27|TRBJ2-7|many|NA
TGTGCCAGCAGTTTCGGCATATACTCCTACGAGCAGTACTTC
CASSFGIYSYEQYF
>TRBV2|TRBJ2-7|many|NA
TGTGCCAGCAGTACCGAGTTTCGAGGATGGTCCTACGAGCAGTACTTC
CASSTEFRGWSYEQYF
>TRBV11-3|TRBJ2-1|many|NA
TGTGCCAGCAGCTCCGGACTGCTCTCCTACAATGAGCAGTTCTTC
CASSSGLLSYNEQFF
>TRBV5-1|TRBJ2-1|few|TRBD2
TGCGCCAGCAGCATCCCCCTAGCGGGAGTGGTAAATGAGCAGTTCTTC
CASSIPLAGVVNEQFF
>TRBV28|TRBJ2-1|many|TRBD2
TGTGCCAGCAGCGGACTAGCGGGAGGTCTCTATGAGCAGTTCTTC
CASSGLAGGLYEQFF
>TRBV19|TRBJ2-2|many|TRBD1
TGTGCCAGTAGTACGAGTGGACAGGGGGGGACCGGGGAGCTGTTTTTT
CASSTSGQGGTGELFF
>TRBV11-3|TRBJ2-7|many|TRBD1
TGTGCCAGCAGCCCGGACAGGGGCTGGGAGCAGTACTTC
CASSPDRGWEQYF
>TRBV29-1|TRBJ2-2|NA|NA
TGCAGCGTTGAGAGGTTCACCGGGGAGCTGTTTTTT
CSVERFTGELFF
>TRBV20-1|TRBJ2-7|NA|TRBD2
TGCAGTGCCCCCAGACTAGCGGGGATTATCTACGAGCAGTACTTC
CSAPRLAGIIYEQYF
>TRBV6-2/TRBV6-3|TRBJ2-5|NA|NA
TGTGCCAGCACGGGACTGACCCAAGAGACCCAGTACTTC
CASTGLTQETQYF
>TRBV7-9|TRBJ2-7|few|NA
TGTGCCAGCAGCTTCCCAGGCCAACACGAGCAGTACTTC
CASSFPGQHEQYF
>TRBV4-1|TRBJ2-3|NA|NA
TGCGCCAGCAGCACCCCGCCCAATACTAGAGTCACAGATACGCAGTATTTT
CASSTPPNTRVTDTQYF
>TRBV2|TRBJ2-5|many|NA
TGTGCCAGCAGTGAACGGCAGGGGGGGGAGACCCAGTACTTC
CASSERQGGETQYF
>TRBV28|TRBJ1-5|NA|NA
TGTGCCAGCAGTGTGACAGAACATAGCAATCAGCCCCAGCATTTT
CASSVTEHSNQPQHF
>TRBV9|TRBJ2-7|many|TRBD2
TGTGCCAGCAGCGCCCAACAACTAGCGGGAAGGTACGAGCAGTACTTC
CASSAQQLAGRYEQYF
>TRBV7-9|TRBJ1-2|NA|NA
TGTGCCAGCAGCCAAGACAGCTTGGTCTATGGCTACACCTTC
CASSQDSLVYGYTF
>TRBV29-1|TRBJ2-1|NA|TRBD2
TGCAGCGTTGAAACCGCGGGCGGTAGCGGGATCGGTGAGCAGTTCTTC
CSVETAGGSGIGEQFF
>TRBV28|TRBJ2-5|many|TRBD1
TGTGCCAGCATTCCCCCCGGGACAGGGCTTCCGGAGACCCAGTACTTC
CASIPPGTGLPETQYF
>TRBV5-4|TRBJ2-5|many|TRBD2
TGTGCCAGCAGCACCCCGGGGACTACCCCCCAAGAGACCCAGTACTTC
CASSTPGTTPQETQYF
>TRBV7-9|TRBJ2-3|NA|NA
TGTGCCAGCAGCTGGGGGGACAGCCACACAGATACGCAGTATTTT
CASSWGDSHTDTQYF
>TRBV28|TRBJ1-3|many|NA
TGTGCCAGCAGTTTCATGGGGTCCGGAAACACCATATATTTT
CASSFMGSGNTIYF
>TRBV10-3|TRBJ1-1|NA|NA
TGTGCCACTGGAGACAACACTGAAGCTTTCTTT
CATGDNTEAFF
>TRBV5-4|TRBJ2-2|NA|TRBD2
TGTGCCAGCAGCAACGGGAGGGCCGGCACCGGGGAGCTGTTTTTT
CASSNGRAGTGELFF
>TRBV20-1|TRBJ1-1|many|NA
TGCAGTGCTAGAGAGGGTAGTTACGGGCAGGAGAACACTGAAGCTTTCTTT
CSAREGSYGQENTEAFF
>TRBV5-1|TRBJ2-1|few|TRBD2
TGCGCCAGCAGCTTGTTGGGACTAGCGGACAATGAGCAGTTCTTC
CASSLLGLADNEQFF
>TRBV20-1|TRBJ2-3|many|TRBD2
TGCAGTGCCCAAGACGAGCGGGAGTCAGATACGCAGTATTTT
CSAQDERESDTQYF
>TRBV28|TRBJ1-2|many|NA
TGTGCCACCAAGGCAGGGGAACCCAACTATGGCTACACCTTC
CATKAGEPNYGYTF
>TRBV11-2|TRBJ2-5|many|NA
TGTGCCAGCAGCTTAGATCTAACCCGAGAGACCCAGTACTTC
CASSLDLTRETQYF
>TRBV5-1|TRBJ2-7|NA|TRBD2
TGCGCCAGCAGCTTGGAGGGGACTAGCGGGTTCCACGAGCAGTACTTC
CASSLEGTSGFHEQYF
>TRBV27|TRBJ2-7|NA|NA
TGTGCCAGCAGTAGCAGAAGTGGCTCCTACGAGCAATACTTC
CASSSRSGSYEQYF
>TRBV27|TRBJ1-5|many|NA
TGTGCCAGCACCAAAATCTTCGGGCAGCCCCAGCATTTT
CASTKIFGQPQHF
>TRBV2|TRBJ1-4|NA|NA
TGTGCCAGCAGTGTAGGTCGGTTAAATGAAAAACTGTTTTTT
CASSVGRLNEKLFF
>TRBV27|TRBJ1-1|many|NA
TGTGCCAGCACCCGGACAGCAATGAACACTGAAGCTTTCTTT
CASTRTAMNTEAFF
>TRBV6-5|TRBJ1-1|NA|NA
TGTGCCAGCAGTTTCTCTCGACAGCTGAACACTGAAGCTTTCTTT
CASSFSRQLNTEAFF
>TRBV28|TRBJ2-1|many|NA
TGTGCCAGCAGTTTATTGGAGGGGCCCTATGAGCAGTTCTTC
CASSLLEGPYEQFF
>TRBV12-3/TRBV12-4|TRBJ1-5|NA|NA
TGTGCCAGCAGTTCGTCAGGGGTAAGGGACAATCAGCCCCAGCATTTT
CASSSSGVRDNQPQHF
>TRBV20-1|TRBJ1-5|many|NA
TGCAGTGCTAGAGCCGGATTGGGCCTTTCGAATCAGCCCCAGCATTTT
CSARAGLGLSNQPQHF
>TRBV2|TRBJ2-3|many|NA
TGTGCCAGCCAATACGATACAGGGCGAACGCAGTATTTT
CASQYDTGRTQYF
>TRBV5-1|TRBJ2-1|few|TRBD2
TGCGCCAGCAGCTTCTCCGGGACTAACAACAATGAGCAGTTCTTC
CASSFSGTNNNEQFF
>TRBV7-2|TRBJ2-2|many|NA
TGTGCCAGCAGCTTAGCCGGGACGACGAACACCGGGGAGCTGTTTTTT
CASSLAGTTNTGELFF
>TRBV19|TRBJ1-1|few|NA
TGTGCCAGTTCCGCGTCGTCCACAGGGAACACTGAAGCTTTCTTT
CASSASSTGNTEAFF
>TRBV7-8|TRBJ2-1|NA|NA
TGTGCCAGCAGCTCCTGGGAGATACCCTACAATGAGCAGTTCTTC
CASSSWEIPYNEQFF
>TRBV29-1|TRBJ1-6|many|TRBD1
TGCAGCGTCCTGGACAGGGGCCATAATTCACCCCTCCACTTT
CSVLDRGHNSPLHF
>TRBV5-1|TRBJ1-5|few|TRBD1
TGCGCCAGCAGCCCGGGGACAGGGGCCAGTTATAGCAATCAGCCCCAGCATTTT
CASSPGTGASYSNQPQHF
>TRBV27|TRBJ2-3|many|TRBD2
TGTGCCAGCAGCTATACTAGCGGGGCCACAGATACGCAGTATTTT
CASSYTSGATDTQYF
>TRBV14|TRBJ2-3|NA|TRBD1
TGTGCCAGCAGCCTGTTCAGGGGGCGAGGTACGCAGTATTTT
CASSLFRGRGTQYF
>TRBV19|TRBJ2-1|few|TRBD2
TGTGCCAGTAGGGGACTAGCGGTTTACAATGAGCAGTTCTTC
CASRGLAVYNEQFF
>TRBV27|TRBJ2-4|many|NA
TGTGCCAGCAGTGGCGGGACAAGAAACATTCAGTACTTC
CASSGGTRNIQYF